This T cell receptor (beta chain) appears in the sequencing data of a study of cytomegalovirus exposure and HLA in healthy donors. Sequencing used immunoSEQ multiplex PCR; TCRdb keeps in-frame clones, though not all of them. Here the sample spans around 120,000 clones, 85% to 90% being singletons. Trimming left V 5 bases short and J 4 bases short, with 17 bases between. The CDR3 is 15 residues long. The germline V gene has CDR1 SGHNT and CDR2 YENEEA. Material for sequencing was PBMCs. This sequence originates from a woman under 30 in good health and CMV-seropositive. V usage is TRBV11-3 and J usage is TRBJ1-1, with TRBD1 as a possible D gene (6 bases). CDR3 residues: CASSPRTAPSTEAFF. Written as DNA, the CDR3 is TGTGCCAGCAGCCCCCGGACAGCTCCTAGCACTGAAGCTTTCTTT.